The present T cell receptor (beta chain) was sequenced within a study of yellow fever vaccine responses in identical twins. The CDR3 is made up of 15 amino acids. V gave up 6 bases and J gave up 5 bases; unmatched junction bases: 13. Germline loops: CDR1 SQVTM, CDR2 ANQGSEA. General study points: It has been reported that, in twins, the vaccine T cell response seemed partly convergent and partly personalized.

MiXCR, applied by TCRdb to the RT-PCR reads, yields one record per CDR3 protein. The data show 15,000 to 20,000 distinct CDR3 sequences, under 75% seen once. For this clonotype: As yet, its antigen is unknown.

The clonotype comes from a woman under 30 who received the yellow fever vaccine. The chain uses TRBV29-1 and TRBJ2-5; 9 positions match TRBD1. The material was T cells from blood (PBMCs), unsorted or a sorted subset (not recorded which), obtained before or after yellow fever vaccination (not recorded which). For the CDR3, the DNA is TGCAGCGTATCAGGCGGGACAGGGTCGGGGGAGACCCAGTACTTC. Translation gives CSVSGGTGSGETQYF.